The present entry profiles one T cell receptor (beta chain) with its context. Its antigen specificity is not known. The sample holds no much larger clone one base away, and base qualities are not on file. The data belong to a study of blood T cell repertoires in COVID-19 (dated by TCRdb to about 2020). For context, the study as a whole: The collaborator samples originated in the United States, Italy and Spain and spanned the acute and convalescent phases of COVID-19. The prospective study material was composed of cDNA or gDNA derived from T cells, B-cell-depleted T cells, or PBMCs. Subjects who had been exposed to COVID-19, were actively infected with it, or had recovered from it provided the deeply sampled blood TCRbeta repertoires that made up the dataset. The repertoires were made available in a free public database intended to serve as a resource for research on the immune response to SARS-CoV-2. The samples were drawn from two sources: the first 160 participants of the ongoing ImmuneRACE study, and fewer than 1,500 subjects contributed by 6 global collaborators. Nearly every sample came with metadata listing a de-identified subject ID, COVID-19 status, age in years and sex. Where available, HLA class I and class II types were taken from metadata supplied by the sample provider and were not determined by assay-based typing.

Results the study describes overall, beyond this receptor: The amount of clinical and demographic metadata varied by source and participant and was provided uncurated.

At one collaborating source in Seattle, patients were enrolled during active infection and were followed longitudinally through the course of disease. The collaborating institutions used their own protocols to collect whole blood in K2EDTA tubes. For TCRbeta analysis, collaborator samples were shipped as frozen whole blood, as isolated PBMCs, or as DNA extracted from either sample type. From the germline V gene, CDR1 is KGHDR and CDR2 is SFDVKD. The CDR3 has 16 amino acids, counting the end cysteine and phenylalanine. Only the CDR3 portion is preserved as DNA: 48 bases, with reading frame beginning at the first base. V is clipped by 1 base and J by 8 bases, and the sequence between their germline boundaries is 17 bases long. TCRbeta CDR3 regions were amplified from genomic DNA using the immunoSEQ Assay, a bias-controlled multiplex PCR. The original pipeline was this. Within the assay, amplification of reference gene primers was used to estimate how many nucleated cells each sample contained. Sequence reads were collapsed and filtered to measure the absolute abundance of every unique TCRbeta CDR3 rearrangement. For each sample, productive Simpson clonality was calculated by taking the square root of Simpson's diversity index across productive rearrangements. Imported from immuneACCESS, the table was reduced by TCRdb to in-frame sequences with V and J called. These copies leave out some clones; in studies compared against another copy, an unresolved V gene accounts for under half, and the cause of the remainder is not known. V, J and clone size are taken as reported in that table, and D and trimming were inferred from the DNA itself. The sample table records 200,000 to 250,000 clones; roughly 80% of these occur just once. The ten largest make up approximately 8.4% of the sample.

The TCR comes from a woman of 80 years or more with COVID-19, enrolled during active disease. The chain is assembled from TRBV24-1 and TRBJ2-1, with an unclear D gene assignment. The sequenced sample consisted of peripheral blood. Here is the DNA: TGTGCCACCAGTGATTTTAGGCGGCAAACGACCGATGAGCAGTTCTTC. This is translated as CATSDFRRQTTDEQFF.